This T cell receptor beta chain was sequenced for a study of preoperative IRX-2 immunotherapy in early breast cancer. Using immunoSEQ multiplex PCR, the repertoire was profiled, and TCRdb retains in-frame clones only, with some absent. The profile covers tens of thousands of clones, with approximately 78% appearing a single time and roughly 1.3% taken by the ten largest. Germline V gives CDR1 WSHSY, CDR2 SAAADI. Germline trimming cut 3 bases from V and 2 bases from J; bases unmatched to any gene: 11. The CDR3 contains 18 residues. Noted treatment: preoperative locoregional IRX-2 cytokine immunotherapy. This phase Ib study tested locoregional IRX-2 cytokine immunotherapy given before surgery.

V usage is TRBV10-2 and J usage is TRBJ1-4; TRBD1 matches at 8 bases. Specimen: lymph node tissue, collected after IRX-2 immunotherapy. The receptor was isolated from a human donor with breast cancer. Written as DNA, the CDR3 is TGCGCCAGCAGTGAATTGGGCAGGGGGCTTGCCACTAATGAAAAACTGTTTTTT. This gives the protein CASSELGRGLATNEKLFF.